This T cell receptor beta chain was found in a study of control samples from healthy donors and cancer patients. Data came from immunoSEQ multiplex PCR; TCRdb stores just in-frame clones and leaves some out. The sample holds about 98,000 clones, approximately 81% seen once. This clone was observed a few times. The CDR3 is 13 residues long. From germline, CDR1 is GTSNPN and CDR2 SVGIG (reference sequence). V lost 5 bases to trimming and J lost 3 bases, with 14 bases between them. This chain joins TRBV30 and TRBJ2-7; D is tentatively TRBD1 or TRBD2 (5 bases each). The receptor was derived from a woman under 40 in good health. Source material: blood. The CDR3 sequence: CAWEVDSGYEQYF. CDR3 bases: TGTGCCTGGGAGGTCGACAGCGGCTACGAGCAGTACTTC.